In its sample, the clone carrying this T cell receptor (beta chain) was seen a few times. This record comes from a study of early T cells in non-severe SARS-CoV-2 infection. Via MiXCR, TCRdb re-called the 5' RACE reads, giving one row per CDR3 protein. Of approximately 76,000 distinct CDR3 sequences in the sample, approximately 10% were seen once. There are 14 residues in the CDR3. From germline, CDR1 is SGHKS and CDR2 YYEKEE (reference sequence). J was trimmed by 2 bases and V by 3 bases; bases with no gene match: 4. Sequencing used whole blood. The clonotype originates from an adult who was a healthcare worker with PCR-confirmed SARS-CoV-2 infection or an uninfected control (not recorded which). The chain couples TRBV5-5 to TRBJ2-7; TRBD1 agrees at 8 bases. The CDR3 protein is CASSSPGQAYEQYF. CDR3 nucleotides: TGTGCCAGCAGCTCTCCGGGACAGGCCTACGAGCAGTACTTC. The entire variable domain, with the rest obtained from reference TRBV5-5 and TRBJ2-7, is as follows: DAGVTQSPTHLIKTRGQQVTLRCSPISGHKSVSWYQQVLGQGPQFIFQYYEKEERGRGNFPDRFSARQFPNYSSELNVNALLLGDSALYLCASSSPGQAYEQYFGPGTRLTVT.